This TCR beta chain derives from a study of T cells after yellow fever vaccination. General observations from the study: The bulk population could contribute abundant contaminating clonotypes to FACS-sorted repertoires. The appearance of a small share of clonotypes in both CD4 and CD8 compartments was observed. Most primary-vaccination clones reappeared after the booster (approximately 95% CD4, approximately 88% CD8). Weaker overall, the secondary response nonetheless peaked faster (day 5 versus 15).

In regard to this clonotype: What it binds is not known.

TCRdb reanalysed the 5' RACE reads using MiXCR and keeps one entry per CDR3 protein. The sample includes about 260,000 distinct CDR3 sequences, over 10% of them seen just once. The length of the CDR3 is 12 residues. Germline assignment: CDR1 SQVTM and CDR2 ANQGSEA. The source is a man aged 25 to 45 who received the YFV17D yellow fever vaccine. This material consisted of CD4+ T cells sorted from PBMCs, taken 45 days after the yellow fever booster vaccination. This chain joins TRBV29-1 and TRBJ2-1, with unresolved D. For the CDR3, the DNA is TGCGGAACGGTCAGAGCCTACAATGAGCAGTTCTTC. Translating gives CGTVRAYNEQFF.